This paragraph covers one T cell receptor (beta chain) sequence. The clone's antigen remains unknown. No quality values exist for individual bases; no much larger clone is one base distant. The library was obtained by the immunoSEQ multiplex PCR assay. Per the authors' processing: A statistical classification framework was built for diagnosing cytomegalovirus status from the catalog of TCR beta chain sequences. TCRdb limited this immuneACCESS table to in-frame rearrangements with V and J called. A share of clones is missing; checked studies link under half to unresolved V genes, and the rest is unexplained. V and J calls and clone size are given by that table; D and trimming were obtained from the DNA. This sample comprises 300,000 to 400,000 clones, roughly 85% of them detected only once. 0.65% to 0.95% of the sample lies in the top ten. The sample originates from a study of cytomegalovirus exposure and HLA in healthy donors (dated by TCRdb to about 2017). The study in broad terms: According to a later analysis, the 110 or so validation repertoires were produced on the same platform as the roughly 700 repertoires of the first cohort. Besides the first cohort of around 700 subjects, a separate validation cohort made up of 120 different subjects was used. The study combined high-throughput TCR immunosequencing, statistical association of individual TCRs with disease status, and machine learning to predict cytomegalovirus infection status. The study aimed to test whether cataloging public T cell receptors could reveal signatures of past pathogen exposure. Study-level results and caveats: All 120 or so repertoires were used to score co-occurrence in the validation cohort in a later analysis, because that analysis had no HLA typing for the cohort. In the study, about 150 TCR beta chains were listed as associated with cytomegalovirus. It was suggested by the authors that the approach could potentially be generalized to other disease states and immunological phenotypes. In a later analysis, TCRs clustered in the first cohort were found to also tend to co-occur in the roughly 120 validation repertoires, with over 90% of cluster scores above 0. A few of the identified cytomegalovirus-associated TCR beta chains were confirmed in vitro to be specific for cytomegalovirus antigens. Most TCR sequences were seen in very few donors, while some public TCRs were found in many individuals. The classifier was reported to diagnose cytomegalovirus status with high specificity and sensitivity in both the original and validation cohorts.

Reading the germline V gene gives CDR1 SGHRS and CDR2 YFSETQ. Between the V and J ends, shortened by 0 bases and 6 bases respectively, the junction contains 13 bases. From the cysteine through the phenylalanine, the CDR3 covers 15 amino acids. The read is trimmed to its CDR3 DNA, 45 bases read in frame from base 1. The donors belonged to the validation cohort of around 120 subjects, which was separate from the 666-subject first cohort. Sequences were obtained from PBMCs. The sequence was collected from a woman in her late teens or twenties in good health and CMV-seronegative. The sequence joins TRBV5-1 to TRBJ2-1; no D gene is confidently identified. The CDR3 in this case is CASSLGSFLSNEQFF. The nucleotides read TGCGCCAGCAGCTTGGGTAGTTTCCTCTCCAATGAGCAGTTCTTC. Reference TRBV5-1 and TRBJ2-1 proteins supply the regions before and after the CDR3; the full variable domain is: KAGVTQTPRYLIKTRGQQVTLSCSPISGHRSVSWYQQTPGQGLQFLFEYFSETQRNKGNFPGRFSGRQFSNSRSEMNVSTLELGDSALYLCASSLGSFLSNEQFFGPGTRLTVL.